This T cell receptor beta chain is drawn from a study of T-cell reconstitution after alpha-beta-depleted transplantation in children. Unique molecular identifiers were incorporated when the TCRbeta library was constructed. From the PCR reads, TCRdb called clonotypes with MiXCR, one entry per CDR3 protein. The sample consists of 600,000 to 700,000 distinct CDR3 sequences, roughly 17% of them appearing once. Germline CDR1 and CDR2: LNHNV and YYDKDF (reference sequence). V lost 0 bases and J lost 7, with 10 bases in between. The CDR3 runs to 15 residues. This clonotype was picked up a small number of times.

The sample here was PBMCs from the stem cell graft donor, taken from the stem cell graft. This receptor was taken from a human donor who donated a stem cell graft to a child with acute myeloid leukemia. This chain uses TRBV15 with TRBJ1-6; D possibly corresponds to TRBD1 (5 bases). CDR3 bases: TGTGCCACCAGCAGAGATTCGGGGCTGAATTCACCCCTCCACTTT. Its protein product is CATSRDSGLNSPLHF.